The 18 T cell receptor beta chains given below trace back to one sample, sequenced in a study of T cells in Graves' hyperthyroidism and ophthalmopathy. Researchers took RNA transcripts and amplified the TCR beta CDR3 regions from them. HTBI primers were employed in a first-round RT-PCR of the TCR CDR3. TCRdb re-analysed the multiplex PCR reads in MiXCR, keeping a single row per CDR3 protein. This table holds about 530,000 distinct CDR3 sequences, about a sixth found once. Sequencing used blood. The source is a young woman with Graves' ophthalmopathy.

V usage is TRBV20-1 and J usage is TRBJ2-3; 7 bases map to TRBD2. Trimming removed 3 bases from V and 0 bases from J; junction bases left unmatched: 6. The CDR3 length is 15 residues. CDR1 is DFQATT and CDR2 is SNEGSKA in the germline V gene (reference sequence). The CDR3 DNA is TGCAGTGCTAGTGGGACTATCCTCAGCACAGATACGCAGTATTTT. Its translation is CSASGTILSTDTQYF.

In nucleotides, the CDR3 is TGCGCCAGCAGCCAAGAATCCGGGACTAGAGGGTCCTACGAGCAGTACTTC. Its protein is CASSQESGTRGSYEQYF. The chain recombines TRBV4-1 with TRBJ2-7; 8 positions match TRBD2. Germline V gene sequence: CDR1 MGHRA, CDR2 YSYEKL. Trimming at V came to 0 bases and at J to 1 base, leaving 8 bases not matched to a gene. The CDR3 loop spans 17 amino acids.

The genes are TRBV9 and TRBJ2-1; TRBD2 matches 11 bases. J lost 8 bases, V lost 0 bases, and 4 bases had no gene match. Germline V lookup: CDR1 SGDLS, CDR2 YYNGEE. The CDR3 is 15 amino acids. The CDR3 DNA follows: TGTGCCAGCAGCGTAGTGACTAGCGGGACCCATGAGCAGTTCTTC. Amino acids: CASSVVTSGTHEQFF.

This clonotype was observed a few times. The chain joins TRBV19 to TRBJ1-1; D remains unclear. This CDR3 spans 14 amino acids. Germline V gene lookup returns CDR1 LNHDA and CDR2 SQIVND (reference sequence). The V gene lost 3 bases and the J gene lost 1 base, with 9 bases spanning the gap. CDR3 DNA: TGTGCCAGTAGTATTGGAGGTGGGAACACTGAAGCTTTCTTT. The encoded protein is CASSIGGGNTEAFF.

This clonotype occurred many times. CDR3 DNA sequence: TGCAGTGCTAGAGGCGGGACAGGGACCGGAAACACCATATATTTT. This sequence encodes CSARGGTGTGNTIYF. The chain recombines TRBV20-1 with TRBJ1-3; 9 bases line up with TRBD1. This CDR3 region has 15 residues. J gave up 4 bases and V 1 base, and 5 bases lay outside the gene matches. Germline CDR1 DFQATT, CDR2 SNEGSKA (reference sequence).

By share, this clonotype ranks as medium-sized. The chain links TRBV7-8 to TRBJ2-1; D gene unclear. Germline-derived CDR1 and CDR2 are SGHVS and FQNEAQ. The V end was cut by 1 base, the J end by 8 bases, with 9 bases between. The CDR3 runs 13 residues. The CDR3 is CASSLGPGYEQFF. CDR3 nucleotides: TGTGCCAGCAGCTTAGGTCCCGGGTATGAGCAGTTCTTC.

In this sample, this clonotype turned up a few times. The rearrangement links TRBV7-3 to TRBJ2-1; the D gene could be TRBD1 or TRBD2 (6 bases each). The CDR3 runs to 14 residues. The V gene lost 5 bases and the J gene lost 7 bases, with 15 bases spanning the gap. Germline V CDR1 and CDR2: SGHTA, FQGTGA. The CDR3 DNA reads TGTGCCAGCAGCGTCCTCGGGGGCGTAAATGAGCAGTTCTTC. This gives the protein CASSVLGGVNEQFF.

There are many counts of this clonotype. The rearrangement uses TRBV5-1 and TRBJ2-1, with a weak D call TRBD1 (5 bases). Germline-derived CDR1 and CDR2 are SGHRS and YFSETQ. Trimming cost V 4 bases and J 2 bases, with 13 bases left between them. This CDR3 contains 15 residues. The CDR3 sequence: CASSPFGAPYNEQFF. For the CDR3, the DNA is TGCGCCAGCAGCCCTTTTGGGGCCCCCTACAATGAGCAGTTCTTC.

This clonotype was recorded many times. V gene TRBV6-1 combines with J gene TRBJ2-7, with D tentatively TRBD1 or TRBD2 (6 bases each). Trimming shortened V by 7 bases and J by 3 bases, and 13 bases separated the two germline ends. This CDR3 is 13 amino acids long. Germline CDR1 MNHNS, CDR2 SASEGT. The CDR3 sequence is CASKQGGNYEQYF. The CDR3 DNA reads TGTGCCAGCAAGCAAGGGGGGAACTACGAGCAGTACTTC.

This clonotype was counted many times. The J gene is TRBJ1-1, the V gene TRBV5-5; TRBD1 matches 8 bases. Trimming at V came to 2 bases and at J to 2 bases, leaving 11 bases not matched to a gene. CDR1 SGHKS and CDR2 YYEKEE come from the germline V gene (reference sequence). This CDR3 is built from 17 residues. The CDR3 sequence: CASSFRGLYKGNTEAFF. The CDR3, as DNA: TGTGCCAGCAGCTTCAGGGGGCTATATAAGGGAAACACTGAAGCTTTCTTT.

Worth noting for this clonotype: Germline and junction disagree at one end, which may indicate a read error. The chain joins TRBV28 to TRBJ1-5; TRBD1 aligns across 8 bases. The CDR3 has 15 residues. CDR1 and CDR2 from the germline V gene are MDHEN and SYDVKM. CDR3 protein: CASSNGSGGNQPQHF. The CDR3 nucleotides read TGTGCCAGCAGCAATGGGTCAGGGGGCAATCAGCCTCAGCATTTT.

This clonotype was detected only a few times. The rearrangement uses TRBV20-1 and TRBJ2-1; TRBD2 matches 9 bases. Germline CDR1 is DFQATT and CDR2 is SNEGSKA (reference sequence). With V trimmed by 6 bases and J by 6 bases, 9 bases remained unmatched. This CDR3 region has 14 residues. The CDR3 DNA reads TGCAGTGCCACCAAGAGACTAGCGGTCAATGAGCAGTTCTTC. As protein: CSATKRLAVNEQFF.

This clonotype was counted many times. The CDR3 protein is CASSLRVKGPEAFF. The CDR3 coding sequence is TGTGCCAGCAGCTTAAGGGTTAAGGGACCTGAAGCTTTCTTT. The rearrangement links TRBV13 to TRBJ1-1, with TRBD1 as a possible D gene (5 bases). Germline CDR1 and CDR2: PRHDT and FYEKMQ (reference sequence). The V gene lost 2 bases and the J gene lost 6 bases, with 13 bases spanning the gap. The CDR3 loop spans 14 amino acids.

This clonotype was counted many times. This chain uses TRBV27 with TRBJ1-2; D gene uncertain. V was shortened by 3 bases and J by 8 bases, with 16 bases between the two germline ends. There are 14 residues in the CDR3. Germline-derived CDR1 and CDR2 are MNHEY and SMNVEV (reference sequence). Written as DNA, the CDR3 is TGTGCCAGCAGTTTTTCCATAACCCCGGGGGGCTACACCTTC. Its protein product is CASSFSITPGGYTF.

This clonotype showed up many times. The chain links TRBV18 to TRBJ2-3; 7 positions agree with TRBD2. CDR3 length: 17 amino acids. Germline CDR1 KGHSH, CDR2 LQKENI. Trimming at V came to 1 base and at J to 8 bases, leaving 15 bases not matched to a gene. CDR3 protein: CASSPRQREGPQGTQYF. The CDR3 DNA is TGTGCCAGCTCACCACGCCAGCGGGAAGGTCCTCAGGGTACGCAGTATTTT.

The chain couples TRBV9 to TRBJ1-5; D is unresolved. In germline, CDR1 is SGDLS, CDR2 YYNGEE. The CDR3 is 14 amino acids. V was trimmed by 3 bases and J by 7 bases, leaving 14 bases between them. This CDR3 reads CASSADGSSQPQHF. Written as DNA, the CDR3 is TGTGCCAGCAGCGCGGACGGCTCCAGCCAGCCCCAGCATTTT.

This clonotype has ten or more counts. This sequence joins TRBV20-1 and TRBJ2-2; 7 bases agree with TRBD2. V shed 6 bases, J shed 3 bases, and the junction held 13 bases outside the gene matches. This CDR3 spans 16 amino acids. From germline, CDR1 is DFQATT and CDR2 SNEGSKA (reference sequence). CDR3 region: CSAEGRAKFHTGELFF. CDR3 bases: TGCAGTGCCGAGGGGAGGGCTAAGTTCCACACCGGGGAGCTGTTTTTT.

This clonotype showed up just a few times. The chain uses TRBV9 and TRBJ1-2; TRBD1 aligns across 8 bases. Trimming at V came to 5 bases and at J to 0 bases, leaving 6 bases not matched to a gene. CDR1 is SGDLS and CDR2 is YYNGEE in the germline V gene. The CDR3 spans 15 residues. The CDR3: CASRGQGKANYGYTF. CDR3 sequence (DNA): TGTGCCAGCAGAGGACAGGGAAAAGCTAACTATGGCTACACCTTC. Based on the CDR3 plus reference TRBV9 and TRBJ1-2, the full variable domain is DSGVTQTPKHLITATGQRVTLRCSPRSGDLSVYWYQQSLDQGLQFLIQYYNGEERAKGNILERFSAQQFPDLHSELNLSSLELGDSALYFCASRGQGKANYGYTFGSGTRLTVV.